This TCR beta chain was documented in a study of T cell responses to AZD1222 COVID-19 vaccine. Study-level points and caveats: In all cases, repertoires were sampled only after the peak T cell response. Increased Spike-specific TCR breadth and depth were observed after two AZD1222 doses. Donors were largely white British and mainly female; clonal diversity was possibly underestimated.

Only a few counts were recorded for this clone. The antigen remains undetermined. Sequenced by immunoSEQ multiplex PCR; TCRdb stores in-frame clones only, minus some. This sample carries 90,000 to 95,000 clones, 85% to 90% of them seen once, and the ten largest clones take 12%. The analysis combined second doses at about 4 or about 12 weeks. Germline values: CDR1 SGHNT, CDR2 YENEEA. Trimming stripped 10 bases from V and 6 bases from J, with 23 bases between. The CDR3 length is 15 residues. The sequencing used peripheral blood, collected 28 days after the second AZD1222 dose. The source is an adult who received the AZD1222 COVID-19 vaccine. The gene calls are TRBV11-3 and TRBJ2-3, with D perhaps assigned TRBD1 or TRBD2 (5 bases each). CDR3 DNA: TGTGCCACCCAAGAAGTAGGGACCACGGTCGATACGCAGTATTTT. Amino acid sequence: CATQEVGTTVDTQYF.